The TCR beta chain under discussion was sequenced for a study of T cells in Graves' hyperthyroidism and ophthalmopathy. RNA transcripts yielded amplified TCR beta CDR3 regions. RT-PCR in the first round (using the HTBI primer set) targeted the TCR CDR3. TCRdb re-called the multiplex PCR reads through MiXCR, storing one row per CDR3 protein. The data hold 470,000 or so distinct CDR3 sequences, with about a fifth observed a single time. The CDR3 spans 16 residues. CDR1 is SGHNT and CDR2 is YENEEA in the germline V gene. With 4 bases clipped from V and 5 bases from J, the junction kept 12 bases outside the gene matches. In this sample, this clonotype turned up many times.

This sequence originates from a man in his late teens or twenties with Graves' hyperthyroidism. V and J are TRBV11-3 and TRBJ1-2; 8 bases fit TRBD1. The specimen was blood. The chain's CDR3 is CASSSLRGPPYYGYTF. The CDR3 DNA is TGTGCCAGCAGCTCACTCAGGGGGCCACCATATTATGGCTACACCTTC.